Below, 4 T cell receptor beta chains from the same sample are listed, as sequenced in a study of blood T cell repertoires in COVID-19. The protocol was immunoSEQ multiplex PCR, while the TCRdb copy is restricted to in-frame clones and leaves out a portion. The data contain around 280,000 clones, 86% of them singletons. The sequencing sample was made of peripheral blood. The receptors shown here come from a woman between 25 and 40 years old who had recovered from COVID-19.

The CDR3 DNA reads TGTGCCAGCAGCCCTGCCGGGGAGCTGTTTTTT. Residues: CASSPAGELFF. This chain links TRBV5-5 with TRBJ2-2; D remains unclear. Germline CDR1 reads SGHKS; CDR2 reads YYEKEE (reference sequence). V was clipped by 4 bases and J by 6 bases, with 4 bases between them. The CDR3 is 11 residues long.

This chain connects TRBV10-1 to TRBJ2-7, with TRBD1 identical over 7 bases. Trimming removed 6 bases from V and 1 base from J; junction bases left unmatched: 3. Germline CDR1 is WNHNN and CDR2 is SYGVQD (reference sequence). This CDR3 spans 13 amino acids. CDR3 coding DNA: TGCGCCAGCAGCCGGACAGGTTCCTACGAGCAGTACTTC. This gives the protein CASSRTGSYEQYF.

The rearrangement uses TRBV5-1 and TRBJ2-1, with D possibly TRBD2 on 5 matching bases. The V gene's germline CDR1 is SGHRS and CDR2 YFSETQ. CDR3 size: 14 residues. The V end lost 0 bases, the J end lost 2 bases, and 6 bases lay between the germline ends. The CDR3 region has the DNA TGCGCCAGCAGCTTGGACGGGGCCTACAATGAGCAGTTCTTC. This translates into CASSLDGAYNEQFF.

The V gene is TRBV5-1, the J gene TRBJ1-2; 8 bases are a match to TRBD1. CDR3 length: 15 amino acids. Germline V gene lookup returns CDR1 SGHRS and CDR2 YFSETQ. V gave up 6 bases and J gave up 6 bases; unmatched junction bases: 13. CDR3 DNA: TGCGCCAGCACCTCGGACAGGGTGGGGGAGGATGGCTACACCTTC. Translated, it gives CASTSDRVGEDGYTF.